A single sample gave rise to the 16 T cell receptor beta chains below, sequenced in a study of T cells in Graves' hyperthyroidism and ophthalmopathy. RNA transcripts were the template for amplifying TCR beta CDR3 regions. When the TCR CDR3 underwent first-round RT-PCR, the HTBI primer set was used. From the multiplex PCR reads, TCRdb called clonotypes with MiXCR, one entry per CDR3 protein. The table has 600,000 to 650,000 distinct CDR3 sequences, roughly 17% seen once. Sequencing input: blood. The origin of the receptors is a young woman with Graves' hyperthyroidism.

This clonotype was picked up many times. J is TRBJ2-3 and V is TRBV7-2; 13 bases fit TRBD2. Per germline, CDR1 SGHTA and CDR2 FQGNSA. V shed 2 bases and J 4 bases; nucleotides not matched to a gene: 6. CDR3 length equals 17 residues. For the CDR3, the DNA is TGTGCCAGCAGCTTACCGGGACTAGCGGGATATTCAGATACGCAGTATTTT. Translated: CASSLPGLAGYSDTQYF.

This clonotype was counted ten times or more. V usage is TRBV18 and J usage is TRBJ2-1; the match to TRBD2 covers 7 bases. Losses at the gene ends were 3 bases for V and 5 bases for J; bases not matched to a gene: 7. The germline V gene encodes CDR1 KGHSH and CDR2 LQKENI. The CDR3 is 15 residues long. CDR3 region: CASSPAWGRDNEQFF. CDR3 sequence (DNA): TGTGCCAGCTCACCTGCCTGGGGGAGGGACAATGAGCAGTTCTTC.

This clonotype has a count of ten or more. This chain connects TRBV3-1 to TRBJ2-7, with TRBD2 identical over 15 bases. This CDR3 contains 16 residues. Trimming took 4 bases from V and 5 from J; bases not matched to a gene: 6. CDR1 and CDR2 from the germline V gene are LGHDT and YNNKEL (reference sequence). The CDR3 sequence is CASSPGTSGRWNEQYF. The CDR3, as DNA: TGTGCCAGCAGCCCTGGGACTAGCGGGAGGTGGAACGAGCAGTACTTC.

This clonotype turned up a few times. This chain's CDR3 is CSARGGLILYEQYF. The CDR3 DNA reads as TGCAGTGCTAGGGGAGGCTTAATCCTCTACGAGCAGTACTTC. The gene calls are TRBV20-1 and TRBJ2-7, with a weak D call TRBD2 (6 bases). The length of the CDR3 is 14 residues. The germline V and J ends were trimmed by 3 bases and 3 bases, with 15 bases remaining between them. Germline V gene sequence: CDR1 DFQATT, CDR2 SNEGSKA (reference sequence).

This clonotype was counted many times. The rearrangement joins TRBV10-3 to TRBJ2-3; D is perhaps TRBD1 (5 bases). Germline CDR1 and CDR2: ENHRY and SYGVKD. This CDR3 is 14 amino acids long. The V and J ends lost 0 bases and 5 bases respectively, with 9 bases between them. CDR3 sequence (DNA): TGTGCCATCAGTGAGTCAGGGGCGGAAGATACGCAGTATTTT. It codes for CAISESGAEDTQYF.

This clonotype was seen at least ten times. The rearrangement links TRBV5-1 to TRBJ1-1; the match to TRBD1 covers 7 bases. The ends lost 1 base at V and 6 bases at J; junction bases unmatched: 12. Germline V lookup: CDR1 SGHRS, CDR2 YFSETQ. The CDR3 length is 16 residues. In nucleotides, the CDR3 is TGCGCCAGCAGCTTGTCGACAGGGTCTGTCATCGCTGAAGCTTTCTTT. Its protein is CASSLSTGSVIAEAFF.

Comment on this clonotype: A much larger clone lies one base from this, so it may be a read error. The genes are TRBV6-2 or TRBV6-3 and TRBJ1-1; D gene unclear. The germline gives CDR1 MNHEY, CDR2 SVGEGT. The CDR3 sequence is 16 residues long. The CDR3 nucleotides are TGTGCCTGCAGTGGATATCCGACCGTAATTAACACTGAAGCTTTCTTT. It codes for CACSGYPTVINTEAFF.

This rearrangement joins TRBV14 to TRBJ1-4; a weak D match, TRBD1 (5 bases). V was trimmed by 0 bases and J by 7 bases, leaving 15 bases between them. The CDR3 is 16 amino acids. The V gene's germline CDR1 is SGHDN and CDR2 FVKESK. The DNA of the CDR3 is TGTGCCAGCAGCCAAGATTTTGGGACCAGGACTGAAAAACTGTTTTTT. Its protein is CASSQDFGTRTEKLFF. Together with reference TRBV14 and TRBJ1-4, the CDR3 gives the full variable domain: EAGVTQFPSHSVIEKGQTVTLRCDPISGHDNLYWYRRVMGKEIKFLLHFVKESKQDESGMPNNRFLAERTGGTYSTLKVQPAELEDSGVYFCASSQDFGTRTEKLFFGSGTQLSVL.

V usage is TRBV29-1 and J usage is TRBJ1-1; D call uncertain. The CDR3 covers 12 residues. V was trimmed by 0 bases and J by 6 bases, leaving 8 bases between them. From germline, CDR1 is SQVTM and CDR2 ANQGSEA. The CDR3 sequence: CSVEDRRPEAFF. The CDR3 bases are TGCAGCGTTGAAGATAGGAGACCTGAAGCTTTCTTT.

This clonotype has a handful of counts. V and J are TRBV24-1 and TRBJ1-2; TRBD1 is a possible D gene (6 bases). V was clipped by 3 bases and J by 6 bases, with 10 bases between them. Germline loops: CDR1 KGHDR, CDR2 SFDVKD. The CDR3 spans 13 residues. The CDR3 protein is CATSDPYRDGYTF. The CDR3, as DNA: TGTGCCACCAGTGATCCTTACAGGGATGGCTACACCTTC.

This clonotype has just a few counts. The rearrangement joins TRBV10-3 to TRBJ2-7, with D possibly being TRBD1 (5 bases). The V gene lost 10 bases and the J gene lost 1 base, with 14 bases spanning the gap. This CDR3 is 13 amino acids long. CDR1 and CDR2 (germline): ENHRY, SYGVKD. As DNA, the CDR3 is TGTGCCACGACCCTCGACAGTTCCTACGAGCAGTACTTC. Its protein is CATTLDSSYEQYF.

Many counts were recorded for this clonotype. This chain uses TRBV28 with TRBJ2-5; the D gene could be TRBD1 or TRBD2 (6 bases each). Germline CDR1 MDHEN, CDR2 SYDVKM. The CDR3 has 14 amino acids. V lost 8 bases and J 3 bases, leaving 16 bases between the germline ends. The CDR3 sequence is CASGVRGREETQYF. The CDR3, as DNA: TGTGCCAGCGGGGTCCGGGGGCGCGAAGAGACCCAGTACTTC.

This clonotype was detected a few times. This may arise from a read error, as a much more abundant clone is one base away. The gene calls are TRBV3-1 and TRBJ1-2, with a tentative D call TRBD1 (5 bases). Germline loops: CDR1 LGHDT, CDR2 YNNKEL (reference sequence). There are 15 residues in the CDR3. The CDR3 loop is CASGQGSRRVYGYTF. Here the CDR3 DNA reads TGTGCCAGCGGCCAAGGCTCCCGCAGGGTCTATGGCTACACCTTC.

The V and J genes are TRBV11-3 and TRBJ1-2; 7 nucleotides agree with TRBD1. With 4 bases clipped from V and 3 bases from J, the junction kept 5 bases outside the gene matches. The CDR3 totals 14 residues. The V gene's germline CDR1 is SGHNT and CDR2 YENEEA. The CDR3 DNA sequence: TGTGCCAGCAGCTCGACAGGGCTACACTATGGCTACACCTTC. Residues: CASSSTGLHYGYTF.

This clonotype was observed at least ten times. The chain has TRBV3-1 and TRBJ2-1; 10 positions match TRBD2. CDR3 length: 16 residues. CDR1 is LGHDT, CDR2 YNNKEL, per germline (reference sequence). V trimming: 3 bases; J trimming: 8 bases; junction bases outside the gene matches: 10. The CDR3 region is CASSQSELAGRDEQFF. DNA of the CDR3: TGTGCCAGCAGCCAGTCCGAACTAGCGGGAAGGGATGAGCAGTTCTTC.

This clonotype turned up a few times. The rearrangement links TRBV5-5 to TRBJ1-4; TRBD1 agrees at 8 bases. Losses at the gene ends were 0 bases for V and 8 bases for J; bases not matched to a gene: 3. Germline loops: CDR1 SGHKS, CDR2 YYEKEE (reference sequence). The CDR3 is made up of 14 amino acids. CDR3 loop: CASSLGSGGEKLFF. For the CDR3, the DNA is TGTGCCAGCAGCTTGGGGTCAGGGGGCGAAAAACTGTTTTTT.